These 27 T cell receptor beta chains were sequenced from one sample in a study of blood T cells in healthy people across ages. With a J-beta primer mix and a sample-barcoded 5' primer, a second PCR ran 7 to 11 cycles. TCRdb reanalysed the 5' RACE reads using MiXCR and keeps one entry per CDR3 protein. The sample carries 1.4 million to 1.5 million distinct CDR3 sequences, around 39% recorded once. The sequenced sample consisted of blood. The source of these receptors is a woman aged 18 to 35 in good health.

With regard to this clonotype: The germline gene is not matched at one end of the junction; a read error may be the cause. CDR3 DNA sequence: TGTACCAGCAGCCCCCGGACTAGCGGGGGCCAAGAGACCCAGTACTTC. This encodes CTSSPRTSGGQETQYF. This rearrangement joins TRBV3-1 to TRBJ2-5; 13 bases match TRBD2. Germline assignment: CDR1 LGHDT and CDR2 YNNKEL (reference sequence). The CDR3 is made up of 16 amino acids.

This rearrangement joins TRBV28 to TRBJ2-5, with a possible D match to TRBD1 (6 bases). The CDR3 runs 13 residues. Germline-derived CDR1 and CDR2 are MDHEN and SYDVKM. V shed 2 bases and J shed 13 bases, with 17 bases lying between them. This chain's CDR3 is CASSLPAQGSLYF. In nucleotides, the CDR3 is TGTGCCAGCAGTTTACCCGCGCAGGGGTCCTTGTACTTC. Supplemented by reference TRBV28 and TRBJ2-5, the full variable domain reads DVKVTQSSRYLVKRTGEKVFLECVQDMDHENMFWYRQDPGLGLRLIYFSYDVKMKEKGDIPEGYSVSREKKERFSLILESASTNQTSMYLCASSLPAQGSLYFGPGTRLLVL.

This clonotype was observed a handful of times. CDR3 DNA sequence: TGTGCCAGCAGCTCCGTTTCCAGGAGCTCCTACAATGAGCAGTTCTTC. Amino acids: CASSSVSRSSYNEQFF. The V and J genes are TRBV7-9 and TRBJ2-1; no definite D call. The CDR3 runs 16 residues. Between the trimmed V and J ends, which lost 4 bases and 0 bases, there was a span of 13 bases. Germline assignment: CDR1 SEHNR and CDR2 FQNEAQ (reference sequence).

This clonotype was seen once. The CDR3 loop is CASSLAPLLWSQHF. The CDR3 DNA sequence: TGTGCCAGCAGTTTAGCGCCCCTCCTTTGGTCCCAGCATTTT. This chain uses TRBV12-3 or TRBV12-4 with TRBJ1-5; D remains ambiguous. The CDR3 is 14 residues long. Trimming pared 0 bases from V and 11 bases from J, leaving 14 bases between.

This chain links TRBV20-1 with TRBJ2-7; D may be TRBD2 (6 bases). Trimming left V 1 base short and J 2 bases short, with 12 bases between. CDR3 length: 14 residues. Germline CDR1 reads DFQATT; CDR2 reads SNEGSKA (reference sequence). This CDR3 is CSARAGWGAYEQYF. CDR3 bases: TGCAGTGCTAGAGCAGGGTGGGGGGCCTACGAGCAGTACTTC.

The rearrangement uses TRBV20-1 and TRBJ2-1; 14 positions match TRBD2. V gave up 4 bases and J gave up 9 bases; unmatched junction bases: 5. The CDR3 covers 14 residues. From germline, CDR1 is DFQATT and CDR2 SNEGSKA (reference sequence). The CDR3 here is CSAMGLAGASEQFF. DNA for the CDR3: TGCAGTGCTATGGGACTAGCGGGAGCTAGTGAGCAGTTCTTC.

The sample holds a few counts of this clonotype. This chain uses TRBV13 with TRBJ2-1; D not resolved. The CDR3 sequence is 16 residues long. Trimming took 6 bases from V and 1 from J, leaving 16 bases between them. CDR1 is PRHDT and CDR2 is FYEKMQ in the germline V gene (reference sequence). The CDR3 spells CASSLNRAMSYNEQFF. CDR3 bases: TGTGCCAGCAGTCTTAACCGGGCGATGTCCTACAATGAGCAGTTCTTC.

The chain carries TRBV6-1 and TRBJ2-3; D is ambiguous. The germline V gene encodes CDR1 MNHNS and CDR2 SASEGT. CDR3 length equals 14 residues. V was pared by 6 bases and J by 0 bases, with 10 bases between. The CDR3 coding sequence is TGTGCCAGCAGCGCTCTGCGAAGCACAGATACGCAGTATTTT. Translating gives CASSALRSTDTQYF.

V gene TRBV24-1 combines with J gene TRBJ2-1; TRBD2 agrees at 10 bases. The CDR3 has 16 residues. Germline V gene sequence: CDR1 KGHDR, CDR2 SFDVKD. The V gene end was trimmed by 4 bases and the J gene end by 5 bases; junction bases not matched to a gene: 7. The CDR3 protein is CATSDRTSGANNEQFF. The CDR3 region has the DNA TGTGCCACCAGTGACAGGACTAGCGGAGCTAACAATGAGCAGTTCTTC.

V is TRBV12-3 or TRBV12-4 and J is TRBJ2-7; 11 positions match TRBD2. The V and J ends lost 7 bases and 7 bases, in that order; junction bases with no gene match: 6. The CDR3 is made up of 13 amino acids. The CDR3 sequence: CASISGRAVEQYF. In DNA form, the CDR3 reads TGTGCCAGCATTAGCGGGAGGGCTGTTGAGCAGTACTTC.

Regarding this clonotype: An end of the junction differs from the germline gene, which may be a read error. V and J are TRBV4-2 and TRBJ2-7; either TRBD1 or TRBD2 may supply D (5 bases each). This CDR3 comprises 17 residues. In germline, CDR1 is LGHNA, CDR2 YNFKEQ. As DNA, the CDR3 is TGTACCAGCAGCCAAGATCAAACGGCAGGGACCTCCTACGAGCAGTACTTC. Translated: CTSSQDQTAGTSYEQYF.

The chain combines TRBV6-5 with TRBJ2-1, with 10 positions matching TRBD2. The J call may be faulty, since TRBJ2-7 better matches the DNA end. The V gene's germline CDR1 is MNHEY and CDR2 SVGAGI. This CDR3 has 15 amino acids. The CDR3 sequence is CASSATSGVYNEQYF. The CDR3, as DNA: TGTGCCAGCAGTGCTACTAGCGGGGTCTACAATGAGCAGTACTTC.

The chain couples TRBV2 to TRBJ2-5; 7 bases are a match to TRBD2. The J call could be wrong; TRBJ2-7 is a better fit for the DNA end. This CDR3 region has 15 residues. Germline loops: CDR1 SNHLY, CDR2 FYNNEI. CDR3 DNA sequence: TGTGCCAGCAGTGAAGCGGTGGGAGGGGCCCACGAGCAGTACTTC. Protein sequence: CASSEAVGGAHEQYF.

With regard to this clonotype: A clone one base away is much larger, so this may be a read error. This rearrangement joins TRBV28 to TRBJ2-3; no clear D gene. The length of the CDR3 is 15 residues. The germline gives CDR1 MDHEN, CDR2 SYDVKM. As DNA, the CDR3 is TGTGCCGGCAGCCCCCCGGGCAGTAGCACAGATACGCAGTATTTT. The encoded protein is CAGSPPGSSTDTQYF.

This clonotype was counted only a few times. This chain links TRBV29-1 with TRBJ2-7; D is undetermined. CDR1 is SQVTM, CDR2 ANQGSEA, per germline. The ends were cut back, 7 bases at V and 7 bases at J, with 14 bases in the middle. The length of the CDR3 is 11 residues. CDR3 sequence (DNA): TGCAGCGCCCAGATCTCCAATGAGCAGTACTTC. This gives the protein CSAQISNEQYF.

This clonotype was detected only a few times. The chain has TRBV29-1 and TRBJ1-2; 9 bases map to TRBD1. Germline loops: CDR1 SQVTM, CDR2 ANQGSEA. This CDR3 region has 13 residues. V shed 0 bases, J shed 7 bases, and the junction held 3 bases outside the gene matches. The CDR3 region is CSVEEDRGCGYTF. The CDR3 DNA is TGCAGCGTTGAAGAGGACAGGGGATGTGGCTACACCTTC.

This clonotype has only one observation. The chain has TRBV30 and TRBJ1-3; TRBD1 agrees at 9 bases. The ends lost 4 bases at V and 4 bases at J; junction bases unmatched: 5. Germline assignment: CDR1 GTSNPN and CDR2 SVGIG (reference sequence). The CDR3 loop spans 14 amino acids. The chain's CDR3 is CAWTAGTGGNTIYF. DNA of the CDR3: TGTGCCTGGACGGCCGGGACAGGGGGAAACACCATATATTTT.

The rearrangement uses TRBV28 and TRBJ2-7, with 9 bases aligning to TRBD1. V shed 4 bases, J shed 6 bases, and the junction held 10 bases outside the gene matches. Per the germline V gene, CDR1 is MDHEN and CDR2 is SYDVKM. The CDR3 runs to 15 residues. The CDR3: CASSSRGQGVPEQYF. The CDR3 DNA reads as TGTGCCAGCAGTTCCCGGGGACAGGGTGTACCCGAGCAGTACTTC.

As concerns this clonotype: This may be a read error: a much more frequent sequence differs by one nucleotide. This rearrangement joins TRBV6-5 to TRBJ2-1, with 10 bases aligning to TRBD2. The J call is in doubt because the DNA end fits TRBJ2-7 better. CDR1 and CDR2 from the germline V gene are MNHEY and SVGAGI. This CDR3 comprises 19 residues. CDR3 loop: CASSYKSSGGARSYNEQYF. The CDR3 nucleotides read TGTGCCAGCAGTTACAAGTCCAGCGGGGGGGCTAGATCCTACAATGAGCAGTACTTC.

The table lists this clonotype with a few counts. This chain links TRBV6-5 with TRBJ1-2; D is possibly TRBD1 (5 bases). V lost 5 bases and J 4 bases, leaving 14 bases between the germline ends. The CDR3 is made up of 14 amino acids. Germline-derived CDR1 and CDR2 are MNHEY and SVGAGI. The CDR3 DNA sequence: TGTGCCAGCAGTAAATCTCAGGGCTTCTATGGCTACACCTTC. Translation: CASSKSQGFYGYTF.

The chain recombines TRBV6-6 with TRBJ1-2, with 7 bases that match TRBD1. The CDR3 sequence is 16 residues long. Losses at the gene ends were 0 bases for V and 3 bases for J; bases not matched to a gene: 7. Germline CDR1 reads MNHNY; CDR2 reads SVGAGI (reference sequence). CDR3 sequence reads: CASSYSRDSGYYGYTF. The CDR3 DNA sequence: TGTGCCAGCAGTTACTCTCGGGACAGTGGTTACTATGGCTACACCTTC.

In its sample, this clonotype was seen a few times. This chain uses TRBV12-3 or TRBV12-4 with TRBJ2-5; either TRBD1 or TRBD2 may fit D (5 bases each). With 3 bases removed from V and 4 bases from J, the gap between germline ends came to 15 bases. The CDR3 consists of 15 residues. In nucleotides, the CDR3 is TGTGCCAGCAGTTTTCCCAGGGTTGGAGGAGAGACCCAGTACTTC. Its protein is CASSFPRVGGETQYF.

The chain links TRBV5-1 to TRBJ2-1, with D perhaps assigned TRBD1 or TRBD2 (5 bases each). The V end lost 2 bases, the J end lost 9 bases, and 18 bases lay between the germline ends. The germline V gene encodes CDR1 SGHRS and CDR2 YFSETQ. The length of the CDR3 is 15 residues. The CDR3 protein is CASSLISGTHSEQFF. The CDR3 nucleotides read TGCGCCAGCAGCTTAATATCCGGGACGCATTCTGAGCAGTTCTTC. Full variable domain (outside the CDR3, taken from reference TRBV5-1 and TRBJ2-1): KAGVTQTPRYLIKTRGQQVTLSCSPISGHRSVSWYQQTPGQGLQFLFEYFSETQRNKGNFPGRFSGRQFSNSRSEMNVSTLELGDSALYLCASSLISGTHSEQFFGPGTRLTVL.

The count of this clonotype is one. The J gene is TRBJ2-1, the V gene TRBV2; D may be TRBD2 (5 bases). This CDR3 comprises 13 residues. The V end lost 8 bases, the J end lost 6 bases, and 14 bases lay between the germline ends. Germline V gene data show CDR1 as SNHLY and CDR2 as FYNNEI. The CDR3 DNA is TGTGCCAGCCGTTACCGACTAAGCAATGAGCAGTTCTTC. Amino acids: CASRYRLSNEQFF.

This clonotype was observed a handful of times. CDR3 sequence: CSARVTSGFETQYF. For the CDR3, the DNA is TGCAGTGCTAGAGTAACTAGCGGTTTTGAGACCCAGTACTTC. J is TRBJ2-7 and V is TRBV20-1; 8 nucleotides line up with TRBD2. The J call may be in error: the DNA end matches TRBJ2-5 better. The CDR3 has 14 residues. The germline V gene encodes CDR1 DFQATT and CDR2 SNEGSKA (reference sequence).

This clonotype was seen a handful of times. V gene TRBV5-1 combines with J gene TRBJ2-3; D is unclear. The germline CDR1 and CDR2 sequences are SGHRS and YFSETQ. The CDR3 runs to 12 residues. V gave up 2 bases and J gave up 6 bases, with 7 bases separating them. CDR3 nucleotides: TGCGCCAGCAGCTTCAAGACGGATACGCAGTATTTT. The encoded protein is CASSFKTDTQYF.

J is TRBJ1-5 and V is TRBV18; D gene ambiguous. There are 14 residues in the CDR3. The V and J ends lost 3 bases and 1 base respectively, with 7 bases between them. Germline CDR1 is KGHSH and CDR2 is LQKENI. The CDR3 spells CASSPTRSNQPQHF. Written as DNA, the CDR3 is TGTGCCAGCTCACCGACAAGAAGCAATCAGCCCCAGCATTTT.